These 9 T cell receptor beta chains were all obtained from the same sample, sequenced in a study of early T cells in non-severe SARS-CoV-2 infection. TCRdb redid the calling of the 5' RACE reads with MiXCR, one entry per CDR3 protein. The sample records 100,000 to 130,000 distinct CDR3 sequences, 9.5% to 13% being singletons. Input material: whole blood. The receptor source for this set is an adult who was a healthcare worker with PCR-confirmed SARS-CoV-2 infection or an uninfected control (not recorded which).

There are many counts of this clonotype. The rearrangement links TRBV20-1 to TRBJ2-1; 9 positions match TRBD1. CDR1 is DFQATT and CDR2 is SNEGSKA in the germline V gene (reference sequence). Unmatched junction bases numbered 11, after V lost 1 base and J lost 10 bases. The CDR3 spans 15 residues. CDR3 protein: CSARVNRDRVLEQFF. The DNA of the CDR3 is TGCAGTGCTAGAGTTAACCGGGACAGGGTGTTGGAGCAGTTCTTC.

This clonotype was counted ten times or more. The junction departs from the called germline gene at one end, perhaps through a read error. This chain uses TRBV27 with TRBJ1-1, with 10 nucleotides matching TRBD1. The germline CDR1 and CDR2 sequences are MNHEY and SMNVEV (reference sequence). The CDR3 runs to 13 residues. CDR3: CASRGSRDRGADF. DNA of the CDR3: TGTGCCAGCAGAGGTTCCAGGGACAGGGGAGCAGATTTT.

The chain is built from TRBV7-9 and TRBJ1-1; tentative D call: TRBD1 (5 bases). The germline CDR1 and CDR2 sequences are SEHNR and FQNEAQ (reference sequence). This CDR3 region has 16 residues. V lost 1 base, J lost 3 bases, and 15 bases lay in between. This CDR3 is CASSLGGQGIYTEAFF. In DNA form, the CDR3 reads TGTGCCAGCAGCTTAGGGGGCCAGGGTATCTACACTGAAGCTTTCTTT.

This clonotype was counted a few times. The chain couples TRBV9 to TRBJ2-2; a weak D match, TRBD1 (6 bases). V was clipped by 2 bases and J by 0 bases, with 8 bases between them. The CDR3 has 15 amino acids. The germline V gene has CDR1 SGDLS and CDR2 YYNGEE. The CDR3: CASSVGHPNTGELFF. The CDR3 DNA is TGTGCCAGCAGCGTGGGACACCCGAACACCGGGGAGCTGTTTTTT.

This sequence joins TRBV3-1 and TRBJ2-3; D gene unclear. The CDR3 is 17 amino acids. The germline gives CDR1 LGHDT, CDR2 YNNKEL (reference sequence). V was cut by 0 bases and J by 3 bases, with 16 bases left in between. The CDR3, as DNA: TGTGCCAGCAGCCAAGACCCCCGCAGGCTCACGACAGATACGCAGTATTTT. It codes for CASSQDPRRLTTDTQYF.

In this sample, this clonotype turned up a few times. The chain employs TRBV7-6 and TRBJ1-6; tentatively, D is TRBD1 (6 bases). The germline V gene has CDR1 SGHVS and CDR2 FNYEAQ. The length of the CDR3 is 15 residues. V lost 6 bases and J 5 bases, leaving 14 bases between the germline ends. The CDR3 loop reads CASSRTVPHNSPLHF. The CDR3 DNA reads as TGTGCCAGCAGTCGGACAGTGCCCCATAATTCACCCCTCCACTTT.

This clonotype was recorded many times. This chain uses TRBV3-1 with TRBJ2-7, with D unclear. Germline-derived CDR1 and CDR2 are LGHDT and YNNKEL (reference sequence). V was clipped by 1 base and J by 4 bases, with 8 bases between them. The length of the CDR3 is 13 residues. The CDR3 sequence is CASSQGQFYEQYF. In DNA, the CDR3 is TGTGCCAGCAGCCAAGGGCAATTTTACGAGCAGTACTTC.

The gene calls are TRBV5-5 and TRBJ1-5; D perhaps matches TRBD1 (5 bases). This CDR3 spans 13 amino acids. Between the trimmed V and J ends, which lost 1 base and 7 bases, there was a span of 9 bases. Germline V gene data show CDR1 as SGHKS and CDR2 as YYEKEE (reference sequence). The CDR3 protein is CASSLQGWQPQHF. The CDR3 nucleotides are TGTGCCAGCAGCTTGCAGGGATGGCAGCCCCAGCATTTT.

This clonotype occurred many times. The rearrangement uses TRBV5-1 and TRBJ2-3, with D tentatively TRBD1 (6 bases). V was clipped by 2 bases and J by 4 bases, with 11 bases between them. Germline assignment: CDR1 SGHRS and CDR2 YFSETQ. This CDR3 has 14 amino acids. CDR3 nucleotide sequence: TGCGCCAGCAGCTTCGGACAGATGGCAGATACGCAGTATTTT. Residues: CASSFGQMADTQYF.